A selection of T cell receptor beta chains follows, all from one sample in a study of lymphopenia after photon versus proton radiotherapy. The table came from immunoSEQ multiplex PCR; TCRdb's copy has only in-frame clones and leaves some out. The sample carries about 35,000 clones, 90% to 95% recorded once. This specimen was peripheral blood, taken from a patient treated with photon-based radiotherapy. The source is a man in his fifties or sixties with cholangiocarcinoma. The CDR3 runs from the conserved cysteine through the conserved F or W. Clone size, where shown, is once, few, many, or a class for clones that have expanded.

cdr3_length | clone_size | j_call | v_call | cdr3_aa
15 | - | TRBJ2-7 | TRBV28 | CASSLFSGVAYEQYF
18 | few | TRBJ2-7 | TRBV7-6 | CASSLLPGLASFNDEQYF
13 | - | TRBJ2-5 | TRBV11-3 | CASSTTGRKTQYF
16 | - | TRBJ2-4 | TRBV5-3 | CARSPTSEKAKNIQYF
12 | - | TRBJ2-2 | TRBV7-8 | CASSLDTGELFF
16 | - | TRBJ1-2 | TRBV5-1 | CASSPGTDPSNYGYTF
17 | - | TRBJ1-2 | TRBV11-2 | CASSLSQTGATPYGYTF
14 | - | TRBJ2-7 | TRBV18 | CASSLGQVDYEQYF
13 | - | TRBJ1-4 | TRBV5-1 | CASSLQGNEKLFF
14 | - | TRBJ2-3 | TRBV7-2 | CASSLNRGTDTQYF
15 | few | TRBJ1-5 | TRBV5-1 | CASSPTGGASQPQHF
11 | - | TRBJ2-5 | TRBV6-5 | CASTREGAQYF
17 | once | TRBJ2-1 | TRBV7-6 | CASSLEVPSSSYNEQFF
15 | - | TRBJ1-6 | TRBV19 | CASSADRENNSPLHF
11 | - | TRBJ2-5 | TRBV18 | CASSPGETQYF
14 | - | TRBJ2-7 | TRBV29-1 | CSGMTSGSSYEQYF
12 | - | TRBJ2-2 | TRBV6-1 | CASEENTGELFF
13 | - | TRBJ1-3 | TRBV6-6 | CASSYQSGNTIYF
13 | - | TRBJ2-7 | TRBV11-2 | CASSSETPYEQYF
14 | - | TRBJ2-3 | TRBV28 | CASSRGGSTDTQYF
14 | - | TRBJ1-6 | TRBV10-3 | CAIRRDSYNSPLHF
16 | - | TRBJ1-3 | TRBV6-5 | CASSFGGLDSGNTIYF
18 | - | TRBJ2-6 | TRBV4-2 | CASSQEPGLSSGANVLTF
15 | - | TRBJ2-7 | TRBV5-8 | CASSLLAGGLSEQYF
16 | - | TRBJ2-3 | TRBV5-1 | CASSWQGLANTDTQYF
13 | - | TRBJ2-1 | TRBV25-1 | CASSEGQLYEQFF
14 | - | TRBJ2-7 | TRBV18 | CASSLHHSSYEQYF
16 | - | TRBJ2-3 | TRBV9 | CASSKGTSGGANTQYF
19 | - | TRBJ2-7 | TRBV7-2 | CASSLTLAGGIQRYYEQYF
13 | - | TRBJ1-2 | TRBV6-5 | CASSPTVNYGYTF
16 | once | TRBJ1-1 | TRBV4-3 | CASSHESQGARPEAFF